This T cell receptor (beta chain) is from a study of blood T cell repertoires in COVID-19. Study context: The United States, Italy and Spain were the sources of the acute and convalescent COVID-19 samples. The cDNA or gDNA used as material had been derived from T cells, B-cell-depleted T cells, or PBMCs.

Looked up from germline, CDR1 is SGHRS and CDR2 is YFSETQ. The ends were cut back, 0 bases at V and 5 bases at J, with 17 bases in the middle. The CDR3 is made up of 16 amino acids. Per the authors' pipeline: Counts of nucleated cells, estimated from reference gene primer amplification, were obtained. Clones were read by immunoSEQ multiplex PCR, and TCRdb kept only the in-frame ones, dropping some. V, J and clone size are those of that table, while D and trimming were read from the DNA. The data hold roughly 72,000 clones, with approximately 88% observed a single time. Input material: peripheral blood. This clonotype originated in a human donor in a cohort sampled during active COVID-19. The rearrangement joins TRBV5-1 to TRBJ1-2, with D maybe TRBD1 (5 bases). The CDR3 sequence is CASSLDVGAGGYGYTF. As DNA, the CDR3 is TGCGCCAGCAGCTTGGATGTAGGGGCAGGAGGGTATGGCTACACCTTC.